The rows below give T cell receptor beta chains drawn from one sample of a study of T cells in Graves' hyperthyroidism and ophthalmopathy. MiXCR, run by TCRdb on the multiplex PCR reads, gives a single entry per CDR3 protein. The table records hundreds of thousands of distinct CDR3 sequences, just under 20% of them present only once. Sequences were obtained from blood. The receptors derive from a man aged 35 to 55 with Graves' ophthalmopathy. CDR3s include the opening cysteine and the closing phenylalanine or tryptophan. The D gene is left open where the match is weak. Expanded clones are given a class, and other clones once, few, many or no size at all.

CDR3 length: 12
clone size: many
V gene: TRBV27
D gene: -
J gene: TRBJ2-7
CDR3 DNA: TGTGCCAGCAGAAAAGGGGTCTACGAGCAGTACTTC
CDR3 protein: CASRKGVYEQYF

CDR3 length: 14
clone size: many
V gene: TRBV2
D gene: TRBD1
J gene: TRBJ2-5
CDR3 DNA: TGTGCCAGCAGTTCGACAGGGGGCGGAGAGACCCAGTACTTC
CDR3 protein: CASSSTGGGETQYF

CDR3 length: 16
clone size: many
V gene: TRBV12-3/TRBV12-4
D gene: -
J gene: TRBJ2-3
CDR3 DNA: TGTGCCAGCAGCAGGGGGGGGGCAAGTAGCACAGATACGCAGTATTTT
CDR3 protein: CASSRGGASSTDTQYF

CDR3 length: 15
clone size: -
V gene: TRBV12-3/TRBV12-4
D gene: -
J gene: TRBJ2-7
CDR3 DNA: TGTGCCAGCAGTCCTAGTCAACAAGTCTCCTACGAGCAGTACTTC
CDR3 protein: CASSPSQQVSYEQYF

CDR3 length: 18
clone size: many
V gene: TRBV6-2/TRBV6-3
D gene: TRBD2
J gene: TRBJ2-7
CDR3 DNA: TGTGCCAGCACCCCGGGGACTAGCGGGAGGGCCGGCCGGTACGAGCAGTACTTC
CDR3 protein: CASTPGTSGRAGRYEQYF

CDR3 length: 14
clone size: many
V gene: TRBV12-3/TRBV12-4
D gene: -
J gene: TRBJ2-5
CDR3 DNA: TGTGCCAGCAGTTTTGGGCAGGGACACGAGACCCAGTACTTC
CDR3 protein: CASSFGQGHETQYF

CDR3 length: 14
clone size: many
V gene: TRBV2
D gene: -
J gene: TRBJ1-4
CDR3 DNA: TGTGCCAGCAGTGAACCTGGGGCTAATGAAAAACTGTTTTTT
CDR3 protein: CASSEPGANEKLFF

CDR3 length: 17
clone size: few
V gene: TRBV6-5
D gene: -
J gene: TRBJ2-7
CDR3 DNA: TGTGCCAGCAGTTACGGGTCACCCGGGGTAAACCCTACCGAGCAGTACTTC
CDR3 protein: CASSYGSPGVNPTEQYF

CDR3 length: 19
clone size: -
V gene: TRBV4-2
D gene: TRBD2
J gene: TRBJ2-3
CDR3 DNA: TGTGCCAGCAGCCAAGATTATCGAGCGGGAGGGGAGGGGACAGATACGCAGTATTTT
CDR3 protein: CASSQDYRAGGEGTDTQYF

CDR3 length: 21
clone size: many
V gene: TRBV11-3
D gene: TRBD1
J gene: TRBJ1-1
CDR3 DNA: TGTGCCAGCAGCTCCCCTCTGGGGTGCGACGGGACAGAACACATGAACACTGAAGCTTTCTTT
CDR3 protein: CASSSPLGCDGTEHMNTEAFF

CDR3 length: 13
clone size: -
V gene: TRBV30
D gene: -
J gene: TRBJ2-2
CDR3 DNA: TGTGCCTGGACAGACGCGAACACCGGGGGGCTGTTTTTT
CDR3 protein: CAWTDANTGGLFF

CDR3 length: 13
clone size: few
V gene: TRBV19
D gene: -
J gene: TRBJ1-5
CDR3 DNA: TGTGCCAGTAGGCCTGGTCAGCATCAGCCCCAGCATTTT
CDR3 protein: CASRPGQHQPQHF

CDR3 length: 12
clone size: few
V gene: TRBV12-3/TRBV12-4
D gene: -
J gene: TRBJ1-5
CDR3 DNA: TGTGCCAGCAGTTTTGGGAGTCAGCCCCAGCATTTT
CDR3 protein: CASSFGSQPQHF

CDR3 length: 15
clone size: few
V gene: TRBV5-4
D gene: -
J gene: TRBJ1-3
CDR3 DNA: TGTGCCAGCAGCCCTGGACTGATCTCTGGAAACACCATATATTTT
CDR3 protein: CASSPGLISGNTIYF

CDR3 length: 17
clone size: -
V gene: TRBV11-2
D gene: -
J gene: TRBJ2-3
CDR3 DNA: TGTGCCAGCAGGGGGCCAGGCCCCGCTCCTATCACAGATACGCAGTATTTT
CDR3 protein: CASRGPGPAPITDTQYF

CDR3 length: 13
clone size: -
V gene: TRBV29-1
D gene: -
J gene: TRBJ2-3
CDR3 DNA: TGCAGCTTGAAGGTAACAGCCCCAGATACGCAGTATTTT
CDR3 protein: CSLKVTAPDTQYF

CDR3 length: 14
clone size: few
V gene: TRBV28
D gene: -
J gene: TRBJ1-6
CDR3 DNA: TGTGCCAGCAGCCCCTGGGAGGGGCATTCACCCCTCCACTTT
CDR3 protein: CASSPWEGHSPLHF

CDR3 length: 15
clone size: few
V gene: TRBV6-2/TRBV6-3
D gene: TRBD1
J gene: TRBJ2-4
CDR3 DNA: TGTGCCAGCAGTCGGGGGGACAGGGGGTGGCGCATTCAGTACTTC
CDR3 protein: CASSRGDRGWRIQYF

CDR3 length: 12
clone size: -
V gene: TRBV5-1
D gene: -
J gene: TRBJ1-2
CDR3 DNA: TGCGCCAGCAGCTCCTCTCAAATTGGCTACACCTTC
CDR3 protein: CASSSSQIGYTF

CDR3 length: 14
clone size: -
V gene: TRBV12-5
D gene: -
J gene: TRBJ1-1
CDR3 DNA: TGTGCTAGTGGTTTGGTACTTACAGGGACTGAAGCTTTCTTT
CDR3 protein: CASGLVLTGTEAFF

CDR3 length: 15
clone size: many
V gene: TRBV30
D gene: TRBD1
J gene: TRBJ2-3
CDR3 DNA: TGTGCCTGGGAACGGACAGGGGGGAGCACAGATACGCAGTATTTT
CDR3 protein: CAWERTGGSTDTQYF

CDR3 length: 14
clone size: -
V gene: TRBV7-3
D gene: -
J gene: TRBJ2-7
CDR3 DNA: TGTGCCAGCAGCTTAGTGGCTGATTGGGGCGAGCAGTACTTC
CDR3 protein: CASSLVADWGEQYF